The rows below give T cell receptor beta chains drawn from one sample of a study of cytomegalovirus exposure and HLA in healthy donors. This table comes from immunoSEQ multiplex PCR, and its TCRdb copy is limited to in-frame clones, with some not included. The sample shows about 170,000 clones, around 77% of them seen only once. The source material was PBMCs. These receptors all come from a woman aged 25-40 years in good health and CMV-seropositive. The CDR3 runs from the conserved cysteine through the conserved F or W. The D gene is left open where the match is weak. Only part of the rows carry a size: once, few, many, or a class if the clone is expanded.

cdr3_nt	cdr3_aa	clone_size	d_call	j_call	v_call
TGTGCCAGCAGCTTTGGCGGAGCGGGAGAGCAGTACTTC	CASSFGGAGEQYF	-	TRBD2	TRBJ2-7	TRBV5-4
TGTGCCAGCAGCCAATTCCTTCCGGGACTAGCGGGAGATGAGCAGTTCTTC	CASSQFLPGLAGDEQFF	-	TRBD2	TRBJ2-1	TRBV14
TGTGCCAGCGGAGGTAAAGGACAGGTCTCTGGAAACACCATATATTTT	CASGGKGQVSGNTIYF	-	TRBD1	TRBJ1-3	TRBV2
TGTGCCAGCAGCCGACTCCCCTACGAGCAGTACTTC	CASSRLPYEQYF	-	-	TRBJ2-7	TRBV6-5
TGTGCCAGCAGTCGATCCAGGGTGAACACTGAAGCTTTCTTT	CASSRSRVNTEAFF	-	-	TRBJ1-1	TRBV6-5
TGTGCCTGTACTAGCGGGGACACAGATACGCAGTATTTT	CACTSGDTDTQYF	-	TRBD2	TRBJ2-3	TRBV30
TGCGCCAGCAGCCAGACAGGCAAGGACACTGAAGCTTTCTTT	CASSQTGKDTEAFF	once	-	TRBJ1-1	TRBV4-3
TGTGCCAGCAGCGGGAGACAGGGGAATTTCGATGGCTACACCTTC	CASSGRQGNFDGYTF	-	TRBD1	TRBJ1-2	TRBV5-4
TGTGCCAGCAGTGATACCCTACACAGGGGCGTCGATGGCTACACCTTC	CASSDTLHRGVDGYTF	-	TRBD1	TRBJ1-2	TRBV6-4
TGTGCCAGCAGCGCGATACAGGGCAACACTGAAGCTTTCTTT	CASSAIQGNTEAFF	-	-	TRBJ1-1	TRBV11-2
TGTGCCAGCAGTTTTCCCCTGACTAGCGGGGGCTACAATGAGCAGTTCTTC	CASSFPLTSGGYNEQFF	-	TRBD2	TRBJ2-1	TRBV28
TGTGCCAGCAGCTCCTTACAGGGCACCTACGAGCAGTACTTC	CASSSLQGTYEQYF	-	-	TRBJ2-7	TRBV5-6
TGCGCCAGCAGCCTCTCCCGGAGGGGCCACTCCTACGAGCAGTACTTC	CASSLSRRGHSYEQYF	-	-	TRBJ2-7	TRBV4-3
TGTGCCAGCAGTTTAATTGGGGGGGCCGGCTATGGCTACACCTTC	CASSLIGGAGYGYTF	-	-	TRBJ1-2	TRBV27
TGTGCCAGCGGCGGCGGGAGGGGGATCTCCTACGAGCAGTACTTC	CASGGGRGISYEQYF	-	TRBD2	TRBJ2-7	TRBV6-6
TGCGCCAGCTCTCGGGCGGGGGGTACCTACAATGAGCAGTTCTTC	CASSRAGGTYNEQFF	-	TRBD2	TRBJ2-1	TRBV10-2
TGCAGCGTCGGCGGGGAGGCGAACACCGGGGAGCTGTTTTTT	CSVGGEANTGELFF	-	-	TRBJ2-2	TRBV29-1
TGTGCCTGGAGTGTATGGGGGCTCTCCGCCGGGGAGCTGTTTTTT	CAWSVWGLSAGELFF	-	-	TRBJ2-2	TRBV30
TGTGCCAGCAGTGGCGGACTAGCGGGGCTCACAGATACGCAGTATTTT	CASSGGLAGLTDTQYF	-	TRBD2	TRBJ2-3	TRBV25-1
TGCGCCAGCAGTGGGCAGACTAGCGGGTCCGACAATGAGCAGTTCTTC	CASSGQTSGSDNEQFF	few	TRBD2	TRBJ2-1	TRBV10-1